This TCR beta chain was recorded in a study of blood T cell repertoires in COVID-19. Study summary: Sites in the United States, Italy and Spain provided acute and convalescent COVID-19 samples. PBMCs, B-cell-depleted T cells, or T cells were the source of the cDNA or gDNA that made up the material.

Original data processing: Reference gene primer amplification gave nucleated cell count estimates. Profiling relied on immunoSEQ multiplex PCR, and the TCRdb table lists in-frame clones only, not all of them. The D gene and trimming were derived from the DNA, and the V and J assignments and clone size from that table. This table holds approximately 190,000 clones, roughly 80% found once. The length of the CDR3 is 14 residues. V shed 5 bases and J shed 0 bases, with 10 bases lying between them. CDR1 and CDR2 (germline): ENHRY, SYGVKD. This chain links TRBV10-3 with TRBJ1-1; perhaps TRBD1 as D (6 bases). The sample taken for sequencing was peripheral blood. The TCR originated in a man aged 55 to 70 with acute or convalescent COVID-19. The CDR3 region has the DNA TGTGCCATCAGTCCTACAGGGATGAACACTGAAGCTTTCTTT. Translation: CAISPTGMNTEAFF.